The sequence of this T cell receptor (beta chain) was determined in a study of shared clonotypes between healthy human individuals. Study at large: There were three CD4 naive, three CD4 memory, two CD8 naive and one CD8 memory plates per donor.

Points on this clone: Its antigen is unknown.

Findings of the study overall: Approximately 5% of naive CD4 clonotypes were shared across several donors.

Germline V gene sequence: CDR1 SGHAT, CDR2 FQNNGV. CDR3 size: 15 residues. V shed 2 bases and J shed 6 bases, with 16 bases lying between them. The sorted-subset replicate PCRs were given 200 ng DNA, which is 30,000 to 35,000 T cell genomes. TCRdb's copy holds only in-frame clones and misses some; the assay was immunoSEQ multiplex PCR. The sample contains a few million clones, 92% of which appear only once. The J gene is TRBJ1-2, the V gene TRBV11-2; a weak D match, TRBD1 (6 bases). Sequenced sample: naive CD4+ T cells from PBMCs. Subset meaning: CD45RA+ positively selected. This TCR was recovered from a man aged 18-30 years in good health. Some clones in this sample may be carry-over from other donors' samples. The CDR3 sequence is CASSLRTGRGDGYTF. The DNA of the CDR3 is TGTGCCAGCAGCTTAAGGACCGGGAGGGGGGATGGCTACACCTTC.